This TCR beta chain was sequenced in a study of beta chain features in type 1 diabetes. Study summary: Age, gender, cell numbers and subset yield matched between patients and controls. All of the samples together had some 99 million sorted cells examined.

A note on this clone: Its antigen is still unknown.

Isolated RNA was reverse transcribed in full, so expressed TCRB transcripts were sequenced. The protocol was immunoSEQ multiplex PCR, while the TCRdb copy is restricted to in-frame clones and leaves out a portion. The table includes some 370,000 clones, 8.5% to 10% detected once. Study-level points and caveats: For Type 1 diabetes patients, all four CD4+ subsets carried TCRB CDR3s that were moderately but significantly shorter.

There are 13 residues in the CDR3. Trimming pared 0 bases from V and 3 bases from J, leaving 9 bases between. Germline values: CDR1 GTSNPN, CDR2 SVGIG (reference sequence). This chain uses TRBV30 with TRBJ2-7; D is perhaps TRBD2 (6 bases). The clonotype comes from a man aged 30 to 45 with type 1 diabetes. Sequencing used central memory CD4+ T cells from blood. CDR3: CAWSVSGFYEQYF. The CDR3 nucleotides are TGTGCCTGGAGTGTGAGCGGGTTCTACGAGCAGTACTTC.